Given below is one T cell receptor (beta chain) in context. The sample comes from a study of blood T cell repertoires in COVID-19. V shed 3 bases and J 3 bases; nucleotides not matched to a gene: 7. The CDR3 loop spans 15 amino acids. Germline loops: CDR1 MGHRA, CDR2 YSYEKL. The protocol was immunoSEQ multiplex PCR, while the TCRdb copy is restricted to in-frame clones and leaves out a portion. The sample lists around 31,000 clones, around 85% occurring once. J is TRBJ1-2 and V is TRBV4-1; 7 nucleotides line up with TRBD1. Sample: peripheral blood. The source is a human donor with active COVID-19. The donor label of this sample is uncertain. The CDR3 spells CASSHSWQGDYGYTF. The CDR3 DNA reads TGCGCCAGCAGCCACTCTTGGCAGGGGGACTATGGCTACACCTTC.